The present T cell receptor beta chain was sequenced within a study of T-cell memory formation after mild COVID-19 (dated by TCRdb to the early 2020s). About the investigation overall: TCR sequence clusters from the two donors were largely donor specific. In two donors, T-cell clones that expanded and contracted after mild COVID-19 were tracked by sequencing TCRalpha and TCRbeta repertoires over time. Two young, previously healthy adult volunteers made up the cohort, one male and one female. Study-level results and caveats: Contracting CD4+ clones turned up mainly in the CM and EM memory subsets, whereas EMRA was where CD8+ clones were enriched. Some responding clones were detected in pre-infection memory, which suggested that pre-existing cross-reactive memory T cells had joined the SARS-CoV-2 response. The study covered only a couple of mild cases, and larger cohorts including severe cases with pre-infection samples were considered necessary. The second-wave clones that peaked on day 37 were not confirmed to be SARS-CoV-2 specific. Balanced CD4/CD8 phenotypes were observed for clones contracting from day 15 to 85, whereas a bias towards CD4+ was observed for a second wave of clones expanding from day 15 to 37.

On this clonotype: Which antigen it targets is not known. It has no much larger one-base neighbor in the sample; base qualities were not kept.

Sequencing was performed on an Illumina NovaSeq 6000. cDNA libraries for TCRalpha and TCRbeta were prepared by 5'RACE using constant-segment primers, with sample barcodes and unique molecular identifiers added. Trizol reagent was used to extract RNA from every sample. Amplification of the libraries took two PCR steps, and the second step added a second sample barcode plus Illumina TruSeq adapters. Libraries were sequenced on an Illumina NovaSeq with 2 x 150 bp paired-end reads. The study's own analysis went as follows. Reads were demultiplexed and collapsed into UMI-guided consensus sequences with migec v1.2.7. Using mixcr v2.1.11, UMI consensuses were aligned to TRA and TRB V and J templates and then assembled into clonotypes. A clonotype was counted as expanded or contracted only if both edgeR and NoisET called the change significant, with noise models trained on biological replicates. For edgeR calls, the cutoffs were a false discovery rate-adjusted p below 0.01 and a log2 fold-change threshold of 1. As an exploratory analysis of dynamics, max-normalized trajectories of the 1000 most abundant clonotypes were examined by PCA with hierarchical clustering. Each responding clone was given a CD4 or CD8 phenotype based on the CD4+ and CD8+ repertoires, which had been sequenced separately. TCRdb reprocessing: public reads trimmed at Q25 with fastp, clones called with MiXCR, in-frame beta chains kept. Rows merge per CDR3 protein into single entries with the most common DNA and genes. These V and J calls originate from TCRdb's pipeline instead of the authors' own analysis. Recorded for this sample are about 440,000 distinct CDR3 sequences; roughly 20% of them occurred a single time. The ten largest clones represent approximately 8.4% of the sample.

Ficoll-Paque density gradient centrifugation was used to isolate PBMCs. Based on the germline V gene, the CDR1 and CDR2 sequences are ENHRY and SYGVKD. For this chain, trimming is 0 bases at the V end and 3 bases at the J end, and the number of junction bases without a gene match is 3. From its cysteine to its phenylalanine, the CDR3 spans 16 amino acids. Of all the DNA, just the CDR3 is kept, 48 bases in frame from base 1. The sample was PBMCs or a T cell subset sorted from them (not recorded which). The sequence derives from an adult woman who had mild COVID-19 (a few samples of this study predate the infection). The sample titles of this study are shuffled in the database, so cell type and time point are left out; the donor was told from shared clones. The chain uses TRBV10-3 and TRBJ2-1, with 9 central nucleotides matching TRBD1. The CDR3 loop reads CAISESGGQGYNEQFF. The nucleotides read TGTGCCATCAGTGAGTCCGGGGGACAGGGCTACAATGAGCAGTTCTTC.